One sample yielded the 9 T cell receptor beta chains listed below, sequenced in a study of shared clonotypes between healthy human individuals. TCRdb's table, derived via immunoSEQ multiplex PCR, lists solely in-frame clones and lacks some. The sample has about 2.5 million clones; about nine tenths are singletons. Sequenced: naive CD4+ T cells from PBMCs. Indicated subset: CD45RA+ positively selected. Source of these receptors: a man aged 18 to 35 in good health. Some clones in this sample may be carry-over from other donors' samples.

This clone was seen just once. This chain joins TRBV7-8 and TRBJ2-1; 8 nucleotides line up with TRBD2. This CDR3 comprises 13 residues. Germline CDR1 and CDR2: SGHVS and FQNEAQ. The trim removed 5 bases at V and 15 bases at J, leaving 12 bases unmatched. CDR3: CASSRRAGERPFF. CDR3 coding DNA: TGTGCCAGCAGCCGGAGAGCGGGAGAAAGGCCGTTCTTC.

The CDR3 spells CASRDGGAGNTIYF. The CDR3 DNA sequence: TGTGCCAGCAGGGACGGGGGAGCTGGAAACACCATATATTTT. The chain has TRBV28 and TRBJ1-3, with D tentatively TRBD1 (5 bases). V lost 6 bases, J lost 2 bases, and 11 bases lay in between. The germline CDR1 and CDR2 sequences are MDHEN and SYDVKM. CDR3 length equals 14 residues.

This chain joins TRBV28 and TRBJ1-2; a possible D gene is TRBD1 (5 bases). The CDR3 runs to 14 residues. Germline V gene data show CDR1 as MDHEN and CDR2 as SYDVKM. The V and J ends lost 10 bases and 4 bases respectively, with 19 bases between them. The CDR3 reads CATLHRDLPYGYTF. The DNA for the CDR3 is TGTGCCACACTCCACCGGGACCTTCCCTATGGCTACACCTTC.

The chain uses TRBV7-2 and TRBJ2-4; 7 nucleotides line up with TRBD1. Germline V gives CDR1 SGHTA, CDR2 FQGNSA. J was trimmed by 0 bases and V by 2 bases; bases with no gene match: 10. This CDR3 comprises 18 residues. The CDR3 reads CASSLRVQGVVAKNIQYF. CDR3 nucleotides: TGTGCCAGCAGCTTACGGGTCCAGGGGGTAGTAGCCAAAAACATTCAGTACTTC.

The genes are TRBV4-1 and TRBJ2-5; maybe TRBD2 (6 bases). Germline CDR1 and CDR2: MGHRA and YSYEKL. Trimming removed 4 bases at V and 2 bases at J, with 14 bases between. This CDR3 has 15 residues. The CDR3 nucleotides read TGCGCCAGCAGCCCGGGCGCTAGCGAACAAGAGACCCAGTACTTC. Residues: CASSPGASEQETQYF.

This chain links TRBV25-1 with TRBJ1-2, with 8 bases fitting TRBD1. Germline CDR1 MGHDK, CDR2 SYGVNS. This CDR3 region has 13 residues. Trimming cost V 6 bases and J 2 bases; bases outside gene matches: 2. Written as DNA, the CDR3 is TGTGCCAGCAGGGACAGGGCAAACTATGGCTACACCTTC. As protein: CASRDRANYGYTF.

J is TRBJ1-2 and V is TRBV5-6, with 10 positions matching TRBD1. V lost 4 bases and J lost 7; bases outside the gene matches: 10. Germline values: CDR1 SGHDT, CDR2 YYEEEE. This CDR3 is built from 15 residues. This chain's CDR3 is CASSHRQGALIGYTF. The CDR3 DNA reads TGTGCCAGCAGCCACCGACAGGGGGCGCTTATTGGCTACACCTTC.

The V call is TRBV15, the J call TRBJ2-4, with 8 nucleotides matching TRBD1. CDR3 length: 15 residues. The J segment lost 6 bases and the V segment lost 0 bases, leaving 4 bases of the junction unmatched. CDR1 is LNHNV, CDR2 YYDKDF, per germline (reference sequence). The CDR3 sequence is CATSREDREVNIQYF. The CDR3 nucleotides are TGTGCCACCAGCAGAGAGGACAGGGAGGTAAACATTCAGTACTTC.

This chain joins TRBV7-9 and TRBJ1-5; TRBD1 matches 7 bases. V was pared by 0 bases and J by 8 bases, with 7 bases of the junction left unmatched. The germline V gene encodes CDR1 SEHNR and CDR2 FQNEAQ (reference sequence). The CDR3 is made up of 15 amino acids. The CDR3 DNA sequence: TGTGCCAGCAGCTTAGCGGGAGGGGGCGTAGAGCCCCAGCATTTT. Translated, it gives CASSLAGGGVEPQHF.